This record concerns one T cell receptor beta chain sequence. The antigen is unknown. TCRdb's table, derived via immunoSEQ multiplex PCR, lists solely in-frame clones and lacks some. The sample lists tens of thousands of clones, almost 97% seen once, with around 1.7% in the top ten. V shed 4 bases and J 4 bases; nucleotides not matched to a gene: 0. Germline V gene sequence: CDR1 MDHEN, CDR2 SYDVKM. The CDR3 extends over 13 amino acids. The sample originates from a study of T cell clonotyping in hematopoietic cell transplantation. Findings and limits, study-wide: After transplant, recipient diversity fell while pathologically expanded clonotypes grew through day 180. Broader posttransplant TCR repertoire diversity was predicted by graft donor and pretransplant recipient Inverse Simpson Index values.

The time point is: recipient sample about 28 days before transplant, after cytoreduction. The genes are TRBV28 and TRBJ2-2; 7 bases match TRBD2. This TCR was recovered from a woman aged 45 to 65 with acute myeloid leukemia. Some clones in this sample may be carry-over from other donors' samples. The sample consisted of peripheral blood mononuclear cells, taken before stem cell transplant. This chain's CDR3 is CASSSGGTGELFF. CDR3 nucleotides: TGTGCCAGCAGTTCGGGGGGCACCGGGGAGCTGTTTTTT.